One sample yielded the 32 T cell receptor beta chains listed below, sequenced in a study of blood T cell repertoires in COVID-19. Clones were sequenced by immunoSEQ multiplex PCR, and TCRdb holds only the in-frame ones, with some missing. The repertoire holds approximately 70,000 clones, with about four fifths as singletons. Sequenced sample: peripheral blood. These receptors were collected from a woman at least 80 years old with active or convalescent COVID-19.

V and J are TRBV27 and TRBJ2-1; 12 nucleotides line up with TRBD2. Germline CDR1 is MNHEY and CDR2 is SMNVEV (reference sequence). There are 14 residues in the CDR3. V lost 8 bases to trimming and J lost 7 bases; unmatched junction nucleotides: 6. Here the CDR3 DNA reads TGTGCCAGCTCGTGGACTAGCGGGATAAATGAGCAGTTCTTC. The encoded protein is CASSWTSGINEQFF.

The chain carries TRBV20-1 and TRBJ1-1; 8 bases are a match to TRBD1. J was trimmed by 8 bases and V by 8 bases; bases with no gene match: 4. CDR3 length: 10 amino acids. Germline CDR1 DFQATT, CDR2 SNEGSKA (reference sequence). The CDR3 sequence: CSYRDREAFF. The CDR3 nucleotides read TGCAGTTACCGGGACAGGGAAGCTTTCTTT.

The genes are TRBV5-4 and TRBJ2-1, with TRBD1 matching 8 bases. Per germline, CDR1 SGHNT and CDR2 YYREEE (reference sequence). V dropped 1 base and J dropped 6; count of bases not matched to a gene: 3. The CDR3 runs to 14 residues. This CDR3 reads CASSLWDRTNEQFF. For the CDR3, the DNA is TGTGCCAGCAGCTTGTGGGACAGGACCAATGAGCAGTTCTTC.

The rearrangement links TRBV7-2 to TRBJ1-1; perhaps TRBD1 as D (6 bases). The CDR3 spans 15 residues. V lost 5 bases to trimming and J lost 0 bases, with 13 bases between them. Germline V gene data show CDR1 as SGHTA and CDR2 as FQGNSA. CDR3 coding DNA: TGTGCCAGCAGCGACAGGAATCATATGAACACTGAAGCTTTCTTT. Translated: CASSDRNHMNTEAFF.

The chain couples TRBV19 to TRBJ2-5, with TRBD1 identical over 10 bases. The V gene's germline CDR1 is LNHDA and CDR2 SQIVND (reference sequence). Losses at the gene ends were 6 bases for V and 4 bases for J; bases not matched to a gene: 8. This CDR3 region has 15 residues. The CDR3 region has the DNA TGTGCCAGTAGCAGAGACAGGGGGCGCTCAGAGACCCAGTACTTC. Amino acid sequence: CASSRDRGRSETQYF.

The chain has TRBV7-2 and TRBJ1-1, with TRBD1 matching over 8 bases. CDR3 size: 13 residues. CDR1 SGHTA and CDR2 FQGNSA come from the germline V gene. Trimming removed 4 bases from V and 5 bases from J; junction bases left unmatched: 3. In nucleotides, the CDR3 is TGTGCCAGCAGCTACGGACAGGGTACTGAAGCTTTCTTT. It codes for CASSYGQGTEAFF.

V gene TRBV28 combines with J gene TRBJ2-7, with 10 bases fitting TRBD2. The CDR3 contains 16 residues. Germline V gives CDR1 MDHEN, CDR2 SYDVKM. V lost 3 bases to trimming and J lost 3 bases; unmatched junction nucleotides: 8. The CDR3, as DNA: TGTGCCAGCAGTTTGGGGGGACTAGCGCGCCTCTACGAGCAGTACTTC. This encodes CASSLGGLARLYEQYF.

This clone was detected a few times. V and J are TRBV6-5 and TRBJ1-1; TRBD1 might be the D (5 bases). The CDR3 consists of 15 residues. V was cut by 0 bases and J by 6 bases, with 14 bases left in between. Germline V gene sequence: CDR1 MNHEY, CDR2 SVGAGI. The CDR3 region has the DNA TGTGCCAGCAGTTACTCGACTTCGGGACTCGCTGAAGCTTTCTTT. This sequence encodes CASSYSTSGLAEAFF.

This clone appeared a few times. This chain joins TRBV6-2 or TRBV6-3 and TRBJ1-6; 8 nucleotides agree with TRBD1. V lost 5 bases and J lost 6; bases outside the gene matches: 9. From germline, CDR1 is MNHEY and CDR2 SVGEGT. This CDR3 spans 16 amino acids. The CDR3 DNA is TGTGCCAGCAGTCCCTCACGGACAGGGATTAATTCACCCCTCCACTTT. It codes for CASSPSRTGINSPLHF.

CDR3 amino acids: CAWSPSGKNYEQYF. The CDR3 DNA sequence: TGTGCCTGGAGTCCCTCCGGGAAAAACTACGAGCAGTACTTC. The chain has TRBV30 and TRBJ2-7; D perhaps matches TRBD2 (5 bases). This CDR3 is 14 amino acids long. The V gene's germline CDR1 is GTSNPN and CDR2 SVGIG (reference sequence). The V end was cut by 2 bases, the J end by 3 bases, with 14 bases between.

V and J are TRBV28 and TRBJ1-2; D is uncertain. The CDR3 runs to 15 residues. The germline V gene encodes CDR1 MDHEN and CDR2 SYDVKM. The V and J ends lost 4 bases and 4 bases respectively, with 16 bases between them. The CDR3 reads CASSSSWPTGYGYTF. CDR3 in DNA: TGTGCCAGCAGTTCCTCCTGGCCAACGGGCTATGGCTACACCTTC.

By sample fraction, this clone is medium-sized (0.01 to 0.1%). The chain combines TRBV19 with TRBJ1-5, with D possibly matching TRBD1 (5 bases). The CDR3 is 16 amino acids. The germline gives CDR1 LNHDA, CDR2 SQIVND (reference sequence). Trimming removed 3 bases from V and 2 bases from J, with 14 bases in between. The CDR3 sequence: CASSIPSGVGNQPQHF. In DNA form, the CDR3 reads TGTGCCAGTAGTATTCCCTCGGGGGTAGGCAATCAGCCCCAGCATTTT.

The chain combines TRBV30 with TRBJ1-2, with 8 bases lining up with TRBD1. This CDR3 region has 19 residues. The germline V gene has CDR1 GTSNPN and CDR2 SVGIG (reference sequence). J was trimmed by 0 bases and V by 0 bases; bases with no gene match: 15. CDR3 in DNA: TGTGCCTGGAGTGTCTTGGGGCAGGGGGCCTTTTCGCCTAACTATGGCTACACCTTC. It yields the protein CAWSVLGQGAFSPNYGYTF.

This clone was observed once. V usage is TRBV30 and J usage is TRBJ2-7; a possible D gene is TRBD1 (6 bases). The CDR3 is 14 amino acids. Trimming removed 2 bases at V and 3 bases at J, with 14 bases between. Germline-derived CDR1 and CDR2 are GTSNPN and SVGIG (reference sequence). The CDR3 DNA is TGTGCCTGGAGTAAACCAGGGGTTTTCTACGAGCAGTACTTC. Its translation is CAWSKPGVFYEQYF.

V is TRBV28 and J is TRBJ1-5; tentatively, D is TRBD1 (5 bases). CDR3 size: 18 residues. The V gene's germline CDR1 is MDHEN and CDR2 SYDVKM. Trimming cost V 4 bases and J 0 bases, with 19 bases left between them. CDR3 loop: CASSYAADRKYSNQPQHF. The DNA of the CDR3 is TGTGCCAGCAGTTACGCCGCCGACAGAAAGTATAGCAATCAGCCCCAGCATTTT.

The rearrangement links TRBV7-2 to TRBJ1-2; 9 bases align to TRBD1. CDR3 length equals 17 residues. Germline CDR1 and CDR2: SGHTA and FQGNSA. J gave up 4 bases and V 0 bases, and 9 bases lay outside the gene matches. As DNA, the CDR3 is TGTGCCAGCAGCTTAGCTTCCTCTGGACAGGGGCTCTATGGCTACACCTTC. It specifies CASSLASSGQGLYGYTF.

The rearrangement joins TRBV2 to TRBJ1-1; D might be TRBD1 (6 bases). This CDR3 comprises 14 residues. V was cut by 8 bases and J by 4 bases, with 17 bases left in between. The germline CDR1 and CDR2 sequences are SNHLY and FYNNEI. CDR3 DNA: TGTGCCAGCGGCAGAATTCAGGGGAGCACTGAAGCTTTCTTT. Its translation is CASGRIQGSTEAFF. Based on the CDR3 plus reference TRBV2 and TRBJ1-1, the full variable domain is EPEVTQTPSHQVTQMGQEVILRCVPISNHLYFYWYRQILGQKVEFLVSFYNNEISEKSEIFDDQFSVERPDGSNFTLKIRSTKLEDSAMYFCASGRIQGSTEAFFGQGTRLTVV.

V usage is TRBV10-3 and J usage is TRBJ2-7; TRBD1 aligns across 9 bases. The CDR3 extends over 15 amino acids. The J segment lost 3 bases and the V segment lost 8 bases, leaving 11 bases of the junction unmatched. Germline CDR1 ENHRY, CDR2 SYGVKD. The chain's CDR3 is CAISLGSGQGYEQYF. CDR3 in DNA: TGTGCCATCTCGCTAGGCTCGGGACAGGGCTACGAGCAGTACTTC.

This clone was seen a single time. The chain carries TRBV6-2 or TRBV6-3 and TRBJ2-6; 7 positions match TRBD1. V was clipped by 5 bases and J by 0 bases; unmatched bases: 10. Germline CDR1 MNHEY, CDR2 SVGEGT. CDR3 length: 18 residues. The CDR3 here is CASSRGQSAVSGANVLTF. The CDR3 nucleotides read TGTGCCAGCAGTCGGGGACAGAGCGCCGTCTCTGGGGCCAACGTCCTGACTTTC.

The chain links TRBV28 to TRBJ1-1; the D is unclear. The length of the CDR3 is 14 residues. CDR1 and CDR2 from the germline V gene are MDHEN and SYDVKM. The V and J ends lost 4 bases and 1 base respectively, with 10 bases between them. The CDR3 DNA reads as TGTGCCAGCAGTTATCCGGGGTCGAACACTGAAGCTTTCTTT. Residues: CASSYPGSNTEAFF.

This chain uses TRBV28 with TRBJ1-5, with 8 nucleotides matching TRBD1. This CDR3 contains 18 residues. Germline V gene data show CDR1 as MDHEN and CDR2 as SYDVKM. Unmatched junction bases numbered 13, after V lost 3 bases and J lost 3 bases. Written as DNA, the CDR3 is TGTGCCAGCAGTTTTGAAGTTGGGACAGGACCAATCAATCAGCCCCAGCATTTT. This gives the protein CASSFEVGTGPINQPQHF.

This chain joins TRBV11-3 and TRBJ1-5; D not resolved. Germline values: CDR1 SGHNT, CDR2 YENEEA. Trimming left V 0 bases short and J 0 bases short, with 15 bases between. The CDR3 has 18 residues. The CDR3 region is CASSLEVPDGNSNQPQHF. Here the CDR3 DNA reads TGTGCCAGCAGCTTAGAGGTCCCCGACGGGAATAGCAATCAGCCCCAGCATTTT. Full variable domain (remainder filled in from reference TRBV11-3 and TRBJ1-5): EAGVVQSPRYKIIEKKQPVAFWCNPISGHNTLYWYLQNLGQGPELLIRYENEEAVDDSQLPKDRFSAERLKGVDSTLKIQPAELGDSAVYLCASSLEVPDGNSNQPQHFGDGTRLSIL.

The chain combines TRBV7-9 with TRBJ2-3; TRBD2 matches at 9 bases. V lost 2 bases and J lost 2; bases outside the gene matches: 2. This CDR3 is 15 amino acids long. Germline V gives CDR1 SEHNR, CDR2 FQNEAQ (reference sequence). CDR3 sequence (DNA): TGTGCCAGCAGCTTAAGCGGGGGGAACACAGATACGCAGTATTTT. Protein sequence: CASSLSGGNTDTQYF.

In this sample, this clone turned up once. The chain uses TRBV19 and TRBJ2-4; D is perhaps TRBD2 (6 bases). The V gene lost 6 bases and the J gene lost 0 bases, with 9 bases spanning the gap. CDR1 and CDR2 from the germline V gene are LNHDA and SQIVND (reference sequence). This CDR3 region has 14 residues. CDR3 in DNA: TGTGCCAGTAGGGACTACCTAGCCAAAAACATTCAGTACTTC. Its translation is CASRDYLAKNIQYF.

The genes are TRBV6-5 and TRBJ2-2; a possible D gene is TRBD1 (5 bases). V was trimmed by 7 bases and J by 2 bases, leaving 14 bases between them. Germline lookup yields CDR1 MNHEY and CDR2 SVGAGI. This CDR3 contains 15 residues. CDR3 bases: TGTGCCAGCACCCTCCAGGGCGGAAACACCGGGGAGCTGTTTTTT. Its translation is CASTLQGGNTGELFF.

This rearrangement joins TRBV11-2 to TRBJ1-6; no clear D. The CDR3 spans 17 residues. Germline CDR1 and CDR2: SGHAT and FQNNGV. V lost 5 bases and J 9 bases, leaving 23 bases between the germline ends. The DNA for the CDR3 is TGTGCCAGCAGCCGCACGGCGGGTTCTTCTTGGGGTTCACCCCTCCACTTT. Translation: CASSRTAGSSWGSPLHF.

The gene calls are TRBV10-3 and TRBJ2-7; perhaps TRBD1 as D (6 bases). Germline CDR1 ENHRY, CDR2 SYGVKD. This CDR3 spans 12 amino acids. V was clipped by 8 bases and J by 1 base, with 9 bases between them. CDR3 sequence reads: CAIGGASYEQYF. The CDR3 nucleotides are TGTGCCATCGGGGGCGCATCCTACGAGCAGTACTTC.

This clone was detected only a few times. This chain uses TRBV6-2 or TRBV6-3 with TRBJ2-2; tentative D call: TRBD2 (6 bases). Trimming pared 5 bases from V and 2 bases from J, leaving 12 bases between. This CDR3 comprises 15 residues. CDR1 and CDR2 (germline): MNHEY, SVGEGT. The CDR3 DNA follows: TGTGCCAGCAGTCAAACGGACTATAACACCGGGGAGCTGTTTTTT. This gives the protein CASSQTDYNTGELFF.

The gene calls are TRBV6-5 and TRBJ1-2, with D possibly matching TRBD1 (6 bases). Germline assignment: CDR1 MNHEY and CDR2 SVGAGI. Between the trimmed V and J ends, which lost 3 bases and 5 bases, there was a span of 13 bases. This CDR3 contains 14 residues. This chain's CDR3 is CASSYVRGNYGYTF. The CDR3 DNA is TGTGCCAGCAGTTATGTCAGGGGAAATTATGGCTACACCTTC.

The V and J genes are TRBV4-3 and TRBJ1-2; D uncertain. CDR3 length equals 13 residues. V dropped 3 bases and J dropped 7 bases, with 12 bases sitting between them. Germline CDR1 and CDR2: LGHNA and YSLEER. CDR3 bases: TGCGCCAGCAGCCAGAACGCTCGGGGTGGCTACACCTTC. It yields the protein CASSQNARGGYTF.

The chain joins TRBV7-9 to TRBJ1-4; 7 bases match TRBD1. This CDR3 is built from 15 residues. The J segment lost 1 base and the V segment lost 3 bases, leaving 2 bases of the junction unmatched. The germline gives CDR1 SEHNR, CDR2 FQNEAQ (reference sequence). The CDR3: CASSFRQGTNEKLFF. As DNA, the CDR3 is TGTGCCAGCAGCTTTCGACAGGGAACTAATGAAAAACTGTTTTTT.

This rearrangement joins TRBV19 to TRBJ2-2; TRBD1 agrees at 7 bases. Per the germline V gene, CDR1 is LNHDA and CDR2 is SQIVND (reference sequence). This CDR3 has 15 residues. V gave up 5 bases and J gave up 6 bases; unmatched junction bases: 9. DNA of the CDR3: TGTGCCAGTAGTCCAGGAGACAGGGTAGCCGGGGAGCTGTTTTTT. Protein sequence: CASSPGDRVAGELFF.